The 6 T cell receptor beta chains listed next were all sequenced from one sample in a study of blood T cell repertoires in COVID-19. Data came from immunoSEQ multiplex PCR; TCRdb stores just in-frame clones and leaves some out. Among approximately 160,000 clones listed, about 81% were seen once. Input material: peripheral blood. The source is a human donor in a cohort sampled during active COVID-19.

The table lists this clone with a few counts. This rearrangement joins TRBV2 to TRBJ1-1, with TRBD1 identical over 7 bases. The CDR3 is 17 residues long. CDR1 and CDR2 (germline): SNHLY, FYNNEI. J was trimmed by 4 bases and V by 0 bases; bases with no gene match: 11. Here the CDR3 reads CASSEAQGGVGGTEAFF. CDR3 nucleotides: TGTGCCAGCAGTGAAGCGCAAGGGGGCGTAGGGGGCACTGAAGCTTTCTTT.

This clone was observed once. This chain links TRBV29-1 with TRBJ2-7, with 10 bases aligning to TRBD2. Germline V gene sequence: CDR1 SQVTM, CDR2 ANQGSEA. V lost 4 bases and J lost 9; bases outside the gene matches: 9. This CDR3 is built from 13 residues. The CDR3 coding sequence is TGCAGCGTTGTGGGGCTAGCGGGAGTCTTGCAGTACTTC. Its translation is CSVVGLAGVLQYF.

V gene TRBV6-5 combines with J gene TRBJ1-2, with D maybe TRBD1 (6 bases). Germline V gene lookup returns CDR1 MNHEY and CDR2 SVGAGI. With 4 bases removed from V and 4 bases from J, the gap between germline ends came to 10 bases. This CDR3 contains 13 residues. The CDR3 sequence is CASSSDRSYGYTF. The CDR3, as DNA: TGTGCCAGCAGTTCCGACAGGTCCTATGGCTACACCTTC.

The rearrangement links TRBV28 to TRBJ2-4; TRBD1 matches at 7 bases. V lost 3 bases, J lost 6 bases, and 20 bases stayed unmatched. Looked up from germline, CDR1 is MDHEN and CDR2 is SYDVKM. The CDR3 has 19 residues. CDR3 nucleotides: TGTGCCAGCAGTTTCCCTCTCCCGCTAGGGGGCGGTAATAGAAACATTCAGTACTTC. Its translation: CASSFPLPLGGGNRNIQYF.

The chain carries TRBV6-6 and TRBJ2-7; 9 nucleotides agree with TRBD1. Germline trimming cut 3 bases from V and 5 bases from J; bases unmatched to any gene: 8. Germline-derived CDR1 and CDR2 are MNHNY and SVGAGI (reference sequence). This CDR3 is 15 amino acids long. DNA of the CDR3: TGTGCCAGCAGTTATCCGTCGGGACAGGGCCACGAGCAGTACTTC. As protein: CASSYPSGQGHEQYF.

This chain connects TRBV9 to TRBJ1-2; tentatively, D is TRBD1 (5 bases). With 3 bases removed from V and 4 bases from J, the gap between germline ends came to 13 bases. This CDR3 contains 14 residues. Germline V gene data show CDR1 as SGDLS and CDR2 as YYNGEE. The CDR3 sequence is CASSGGQGGYGYTF. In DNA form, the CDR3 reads TGTGCCAGCAGCGGCGGACAAGGCGGCTATGGCTACACCTTC.